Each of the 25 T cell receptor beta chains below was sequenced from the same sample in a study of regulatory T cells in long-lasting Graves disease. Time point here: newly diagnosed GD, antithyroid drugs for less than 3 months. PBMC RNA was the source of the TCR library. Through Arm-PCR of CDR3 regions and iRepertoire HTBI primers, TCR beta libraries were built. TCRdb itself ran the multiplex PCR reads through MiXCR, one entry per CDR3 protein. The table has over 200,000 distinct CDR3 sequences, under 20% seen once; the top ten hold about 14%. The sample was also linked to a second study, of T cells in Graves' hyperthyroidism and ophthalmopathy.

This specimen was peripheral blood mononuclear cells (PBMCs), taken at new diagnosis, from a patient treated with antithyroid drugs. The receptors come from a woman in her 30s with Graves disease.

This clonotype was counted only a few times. CDR3 loop: CASSPVLGQETQYF. The CDR3 nucleotides are TGTGCCAGCTCACCCGTACTAGGACAAGAGACCCAGTACTTC. This chain joins TRBV18 and TRBJ2-5; TRBD2 might be the D (5 bases). V lost 3 bases and J lost 2, with 10 bases in between. This CDR3 region has 14 residues. Germline V gives CDR1 KGHSH, CDR2 LQKENI.

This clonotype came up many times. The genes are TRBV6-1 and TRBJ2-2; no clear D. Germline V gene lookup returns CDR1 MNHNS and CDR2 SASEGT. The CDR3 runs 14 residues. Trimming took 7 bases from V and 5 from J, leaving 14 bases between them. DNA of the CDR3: TGTGCCAGCAACTACCAACCCACGACCGGGGAGCTGTTTTTT. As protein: CASNYQPTTGELFF.

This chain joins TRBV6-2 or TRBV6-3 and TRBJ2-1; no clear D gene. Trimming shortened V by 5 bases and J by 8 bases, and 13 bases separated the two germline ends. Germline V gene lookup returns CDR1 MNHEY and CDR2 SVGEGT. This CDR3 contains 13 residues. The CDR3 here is CASSEESVDEQFF. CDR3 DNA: TGTGCCAGCAGTGAAGAATCAGTCGATGAGCAGTTCTTC.

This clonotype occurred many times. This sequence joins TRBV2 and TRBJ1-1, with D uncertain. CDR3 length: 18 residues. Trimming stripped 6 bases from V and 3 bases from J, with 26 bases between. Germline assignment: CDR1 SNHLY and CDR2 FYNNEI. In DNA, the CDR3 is TGTGCCAGCAGGTCCCTTTGGACCGATGGGGAGGTGGACACTGAAGCTTTCTTT. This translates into CASRSLWTDGEVDTEAFF. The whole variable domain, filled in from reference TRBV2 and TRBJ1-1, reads EPEVTQTPSHQVTQMGQEVILRCVPISNHLYFYWYRQILGQKVEFLVSFYNNEISEKSEIFDDQFSVERPDGSNFTLKIRSTKLEDSAMYFCASRSLWTDGEVDTEAFFGQGTRLTVV.

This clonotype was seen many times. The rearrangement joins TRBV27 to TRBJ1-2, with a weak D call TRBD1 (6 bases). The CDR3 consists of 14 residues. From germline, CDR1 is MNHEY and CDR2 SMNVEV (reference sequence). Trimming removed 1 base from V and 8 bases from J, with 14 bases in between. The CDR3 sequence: CASSLFSGAIGYTF. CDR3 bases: TGTGCCAGCAGTTTATTCTCAGGGGCGATAGGCTACACCTTC.

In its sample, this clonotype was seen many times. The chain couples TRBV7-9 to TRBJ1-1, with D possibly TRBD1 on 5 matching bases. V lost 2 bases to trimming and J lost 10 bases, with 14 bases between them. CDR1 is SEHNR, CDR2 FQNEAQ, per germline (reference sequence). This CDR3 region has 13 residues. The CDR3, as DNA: TGTGCCAGCAGCTTAAGAGGCGACGGGGGAGCTTTCTTT. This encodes CASSLRGDGGAFF. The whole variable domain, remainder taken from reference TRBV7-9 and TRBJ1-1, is DTGVSQNPRHKITKRGQNVTFRCDPISEHNRLYWYRQTLGQGPEFLTYFQNEAQLEKSRLLSDRFSAERPKGSFSTLEIQRTEQGDSAMYLCASSLRGDGGAFFGQGTRLTVV.

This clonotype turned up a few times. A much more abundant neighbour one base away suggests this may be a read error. The CDR3 loop reads CASSGGRGSGNTIYF. The CDR3 region has the DNA TGTGCCAGCAGTGGCGGCAGGGGGTCTGGAAACACCATATATTTT. This chain joins TRBV6-1 and TRBJ1-3; 7 positions match TRBD1. The CDR3 length is 15 residues. Per the germline V gene, CDR1 is MNHNS and CDR2 is SASEGT. The ends lost 4 bases at V and 1 base at J; junction bases unmatched: 4.

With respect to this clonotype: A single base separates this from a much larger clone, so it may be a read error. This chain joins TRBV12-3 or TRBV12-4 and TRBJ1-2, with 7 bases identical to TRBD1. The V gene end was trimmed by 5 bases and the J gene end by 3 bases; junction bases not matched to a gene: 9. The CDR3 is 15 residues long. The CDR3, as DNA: TGTGCCAGCAGTCACTCGGACGGGACAGACTATGGCTACACCTTC. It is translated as CASSHSDGTDYGYTF.

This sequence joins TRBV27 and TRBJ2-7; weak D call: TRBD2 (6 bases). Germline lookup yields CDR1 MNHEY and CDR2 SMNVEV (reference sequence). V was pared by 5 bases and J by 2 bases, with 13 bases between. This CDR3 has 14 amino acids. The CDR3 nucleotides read TGTGCCAGCAGTAGGGAGTGGGGGGCCTACGAGCAGTACTTC. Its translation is CASSREWGAYEQYF.

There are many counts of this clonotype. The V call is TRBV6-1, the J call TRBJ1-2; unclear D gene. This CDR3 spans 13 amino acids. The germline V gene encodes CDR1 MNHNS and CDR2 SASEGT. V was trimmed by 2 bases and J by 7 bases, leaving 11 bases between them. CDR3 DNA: TGTGCCAGCAGTGAATACGTGGGTACTGGCTACACCTTC. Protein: CASSEYVGTGYTF.

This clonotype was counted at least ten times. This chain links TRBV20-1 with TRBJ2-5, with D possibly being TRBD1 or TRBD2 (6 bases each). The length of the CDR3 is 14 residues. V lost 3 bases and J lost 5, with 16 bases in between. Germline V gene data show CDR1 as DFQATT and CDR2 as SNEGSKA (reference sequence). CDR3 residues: CSASYPKGGETQYF. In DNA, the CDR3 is TGCAGTGCTAGTTACCCGAAAGGGGGGGAGACCCAGTACTTC.

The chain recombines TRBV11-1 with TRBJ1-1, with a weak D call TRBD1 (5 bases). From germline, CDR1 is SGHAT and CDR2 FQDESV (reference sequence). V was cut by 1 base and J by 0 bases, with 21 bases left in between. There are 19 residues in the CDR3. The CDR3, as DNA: TGTGCCAGCAGCTTAGAGTATTCGGCGGGGGGAACGGTGAACACTGAAGCTTTCTTT. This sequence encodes CASSLEYSAGGTVNTEAFF.

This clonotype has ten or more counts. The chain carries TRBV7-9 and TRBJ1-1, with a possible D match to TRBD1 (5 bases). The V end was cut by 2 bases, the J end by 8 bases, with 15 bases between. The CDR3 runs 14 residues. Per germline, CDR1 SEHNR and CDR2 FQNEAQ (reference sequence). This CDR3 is CASSLFGDDGEAFF. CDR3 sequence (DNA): TGTGCCAGCAGCTTATTTGGGGACGACGGAGAAGCTTTCTTT.

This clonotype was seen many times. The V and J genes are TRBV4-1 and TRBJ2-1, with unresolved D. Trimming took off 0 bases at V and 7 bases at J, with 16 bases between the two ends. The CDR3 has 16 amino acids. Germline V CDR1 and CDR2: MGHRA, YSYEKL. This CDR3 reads CASSQDSWTEANEQFF. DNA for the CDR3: TGCGCCAGCAGCCAAGATAGCTGGACGGAAGCAAATGAGCAGTTCTTC.

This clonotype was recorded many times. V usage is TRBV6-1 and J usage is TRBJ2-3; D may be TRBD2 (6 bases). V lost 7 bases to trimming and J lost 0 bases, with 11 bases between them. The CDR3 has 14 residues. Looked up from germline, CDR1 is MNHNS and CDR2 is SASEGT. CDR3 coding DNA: TGTGCCAGCACCAGGGACTTAAGCACAGATACGCAGTATTTT. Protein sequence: CASTRDLSTDTQYF.

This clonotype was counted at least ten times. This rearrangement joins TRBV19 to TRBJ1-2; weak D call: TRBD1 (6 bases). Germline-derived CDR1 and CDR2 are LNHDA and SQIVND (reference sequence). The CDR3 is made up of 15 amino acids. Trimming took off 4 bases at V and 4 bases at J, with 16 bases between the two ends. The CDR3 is CASSTPQGSAYGYTF. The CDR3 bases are TGTGCCAGTAGTACACCCCAGGGGAGCGCCTATGGCTACACCTTC.

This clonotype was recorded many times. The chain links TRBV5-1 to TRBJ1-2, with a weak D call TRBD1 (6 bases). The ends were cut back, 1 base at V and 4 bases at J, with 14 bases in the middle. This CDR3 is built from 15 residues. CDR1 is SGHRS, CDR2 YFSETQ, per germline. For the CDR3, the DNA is TGCGCCAGCAGCTTGCAGGGGTATAGTGTCTATGGCTACACCTTC. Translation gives CASSLQGYSVYGYTF. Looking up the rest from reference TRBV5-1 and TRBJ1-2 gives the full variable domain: KAGVTQTPRYLIKTRGQQVTLSCSPISGHRSVSWYQQTPGQGLQFLFEYFSETQRNKGNFPGRFSGRQFSNSRSEMNVSTLELGDSALYLCASSLQGYSVYGYTFGSGTRLTVV.

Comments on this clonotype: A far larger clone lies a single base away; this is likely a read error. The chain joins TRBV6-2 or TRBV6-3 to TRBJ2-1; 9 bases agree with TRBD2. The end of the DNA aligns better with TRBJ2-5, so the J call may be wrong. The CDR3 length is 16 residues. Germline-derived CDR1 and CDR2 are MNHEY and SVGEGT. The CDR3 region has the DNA TGTGCCGGCAGCTTAAGGCGGGGGGGCCTAGGAGAGACCCAGTACTTC. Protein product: CAGSLRRGGLGETQYF.

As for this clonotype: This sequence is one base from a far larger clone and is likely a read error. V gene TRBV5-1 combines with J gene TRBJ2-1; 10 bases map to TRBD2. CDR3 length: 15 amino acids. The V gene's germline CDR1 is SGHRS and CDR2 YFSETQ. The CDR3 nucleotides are TGTGCCAGCAGCTCACCCCCCCAAGCGGGGGGGCGACAGTTCTTC. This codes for CASSSPPQAGGRQFF.

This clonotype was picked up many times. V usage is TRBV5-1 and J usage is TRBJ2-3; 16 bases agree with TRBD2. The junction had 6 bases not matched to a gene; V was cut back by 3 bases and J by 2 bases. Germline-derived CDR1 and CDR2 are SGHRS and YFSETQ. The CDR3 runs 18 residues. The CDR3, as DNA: TGCGCCAGCAGCTCGGGGACTAGCGGGGGGGCCTCCACAGATACGCAGTATTTT. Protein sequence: CASSSGTSGGASTDTQYF.

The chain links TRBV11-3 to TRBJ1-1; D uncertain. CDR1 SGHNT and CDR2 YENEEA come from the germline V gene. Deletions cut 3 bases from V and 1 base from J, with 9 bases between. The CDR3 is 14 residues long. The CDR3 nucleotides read TGTGCCAGCAGCTTGCCAGGTTGGAACACTGAAGCTTTCTTT. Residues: CASSLPGWNTEAFF.

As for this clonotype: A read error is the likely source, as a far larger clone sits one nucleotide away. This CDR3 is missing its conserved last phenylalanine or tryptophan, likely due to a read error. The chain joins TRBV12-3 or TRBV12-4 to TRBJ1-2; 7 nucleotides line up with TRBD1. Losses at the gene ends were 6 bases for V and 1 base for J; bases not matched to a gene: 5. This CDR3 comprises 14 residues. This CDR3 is CASRKQGLNYGYTS. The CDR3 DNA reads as TGTGCCAGCAGGAAACAGGGGCTTAACTATGGCTACACCTCC.

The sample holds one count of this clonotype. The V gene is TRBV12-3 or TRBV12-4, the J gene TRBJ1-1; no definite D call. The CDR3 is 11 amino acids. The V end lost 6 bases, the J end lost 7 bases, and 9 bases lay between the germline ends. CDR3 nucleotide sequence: TGTGCCAGCAGCAGAGGTTATGAAGCTTTCTTT. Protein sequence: CASSRGYEAFF.

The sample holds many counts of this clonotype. The CDR3 is CSAGYRDGYHEQYF. CDR3 coding DNA: TGCAGTGCCGGATACAGGGATGGGTACCACGAGCAGTACTTC. The J gene is TRBJ2-7, the V gene TRBV20-1, with D maybe TRBD1 (6 bases). The germline CDR1 and CDR2 sequences are DFQATT and SNEGSKA (reference sequence). This CDR3 has 14 residues. The V end was cut by 6 bases, the J end by 5 bases, with 20 bases between.

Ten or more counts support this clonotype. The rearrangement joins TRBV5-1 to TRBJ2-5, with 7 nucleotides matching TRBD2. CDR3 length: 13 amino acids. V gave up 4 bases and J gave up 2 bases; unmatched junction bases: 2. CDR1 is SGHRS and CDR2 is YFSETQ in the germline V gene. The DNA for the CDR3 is TGCGCCAGCAGCGGGAGGGGACAAGAGACCCAGTACTTC. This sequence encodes CASSGRGQETQYF.